These 22 T cell receptor beta chains were sequenced from one sample in a study of regulatory T cells in long-lasting Graves disease. As to time point: newly diagnosed GD, antithyroid drugs for less than 3 months. There was RNA extracted from PBMCs, and the TCR library was made from it. According to the study, TCR beta libraries were built with iRepertoire HTBI primers and CDR3-region Arm-PCR. TCRdb re-analysed the multiplex PCR reads in MiXCR, keeping a single row per CDR3 protein. In the table there are 550,000 to 600,000 distinct CDR3 sequences, 16% of which are singletons. These data also formed part of another study, on T cells in Graves' hyperthyroidism and ophthalmopathy.

This sample comprised peripheral blood mononuclear cells (PBMCs), obtained at new diagnosis, from a patient treated with antithyroid drugs. These receptors came from a young man with Graves disease.

As to this clonotype: A read error may account for a junction end that differs from germline. The CDR3 spells CAWSPRWGSQDF. The CDR3 DNA is TGTGCCTGGAGTCCCCGATGGGGCTCGCAAGATTTT. The rearrangement joins TRBV30 to TRBJ2-3, with D possibly being TRBD1 (5 bases). The CDR3 contains 12 residues. Germline loops: CDR1 GTSNPN, CDR2 SVGIG (reference sequence).

The sample holds many counts of this clonotype. This rearrangement joins TRBV6-1 to TRBJ1-2; D is unresolved. V lost 4 bases, J lost 6 bases, and 15 bases lay in between. Germline assignment: CDR1 MNHNS and CDR2 SASEGT. The CDR3 is 14 amino acids. CDR3 residues: CASSVSLGLDGYTF. CDR3 nucleotides: TGTGCCAGCAGTGTTAGCCTCGGCCTGGATGGCTACACCTTC.

The CDR3 nucleotides are TGTGCCAGTAGGGGACAGGGGATGGGTCAGCCCCAGCATTTT. This gives the protein CASRGQGMGQPQHF. The chain links TRBV19 to TRBJ1-5, with 10 bases identical to TRBD1. This CDR3 comprises 14 residues. With 6 bases clipped from V and 6 bases from J, the junction kept 5 bases outside the gene matches. CDR1 is LNHDA, CDR2 SQIVND, per germline (reference sequence).

This clonotype was picked up a small number of times. This rearrangement joins TRBV20-1 to TRBJ2-3; TRBD1 is a possible D gene (7 bases). Germline V gene sequence: CDR1 DFQATT, CDR2 SNEGSKA (reference sequence). This CDR3 comprises 15 residues. Deletions cut 2 bases from V and 6 bases from J, with 18 bases between. CDR3 amino acids: CSARRTRTGGDTQYF. CDR3 in DNA: TGCAGTGCTAGAAGAACCCGGACAGGAGGGGATACGCAGTATTTT.

This clonotype was detected ten times or more. The chain couples TRBV20-1 to TRBJ2-7; D gene ambiguous. This CDR3 has 17 amino acids. The V gene lost 2 bases and the J gene lost 0 bases, with 20 bases spanning the gap. Germline CDR1 DFQATT, CDR2 SNEGSKA (reference sequence). For the CDR3, the DNA is TGCAGTGCTAGACATTATACTACCAGAGCTGGCTCCTACGAGCAGTACTTC. This gives the protein CSARHYTTRAGSYEQYF.

The chain employs TRBV3-1 and TRBJ2-2; possibly TRBD1 for D (5 bases). CDR3 length: 14 amino acids. Germline-derived CDR1 and CDR2 are LGHDT and YNNKEL (reference sequence). Trimming shortened V by 4 bases and J by 4 bases, and 10 bases separated the two germline ends. The CDR3, as DNA: TGTGCCAGCAGCCCAGGGTTCGTCACCGGGGAGCTGTTTTTT. This gives the protein CASSPGFVTGELFF.

Many counts were recorded for this clonotype. The V call is TRBV6-1, the J call TRBJ2-5; 7 nucleotides match TRBD2. CDR3 length: 16 residues. The germline V gene encodes CDR1 MNHNS and CDR2 SASEGT. V lost 6 bases, J lost 7 bases, and 17 bases stayed unmatched. The DNA of the CDR3 is TGTGCCAGCAGAAACCTCCGGGACTACGATCCATGGACCCAGTACTTC. Amino acids: CASRNLRDYDPWTQYF.

This clonotype was seen repeatedly, ten times or more. The chain joins TRBV18 to TRBJ2-5; D uncertain. CDR3 length: 14 residues. Germline CDR1 reads KGHSH; CDR2 reads LQKENI. The V end was cut by 0 bases, the J end by 5 bases, with 10 bases between. The CDR3 region has the DNA TGTGCCAGCTCACCACCGGTCCGCTTGGAGACCCAGTACTTC. Amino acids: CASSPPVRLETQYF.

This clonotype was detected many times. The chain joins TRBV20-1 to TRBJ2-2; TRBD2 aligns across 13 bases. Unmatched junction bases numbered 6, after V lost 1 base and J lost 4 bases. Germline CDR1 DFQATT, CDR2 SNEGSKA (reference sequence). This CDR3 has 17 residues. The CDR3 DNA follows: TGCAGTGCTAGAGGACCGGGACTAGCGGGATTCACCGGGGAGCTGTTTTTT. Amino acid sequence: CSARGPGLAGFTGELFF.

Regarding this clonotype: A read error may be the cause here, since a much bigger clone is one base away. The gene calls are TRBV6-1 and TRBJ2-5, with TRBD1 as a possible D gene (5 bases). This CDR3 has 13 residues. Germline loops: CDR1 MNHNS, CDR2 SASEGT. CDR3 residues: CASKAGSEEAQYF. The CDR3 DNA sequence: TGTGCCAGCAAGGCAGGGTCCGAAGAGGCCCAGTACTTC.

The genes are TRBV5-1 and TRBJ2-5; the D gene could be TRBD1 or TRBD2 (5 bases each). Trimming left V 5 bases short and J 1 base short, with 9 bases between. The CDR3 runs to 13 residues. Germline V gives CDR1 SGHRS, CDR2 YFSETQ. CDR3 sequence: CASRRGSQETQYF. CDR3 DNA: TGCGCCAGCAGGAGGGGCAGCCAAGAGACCCAGTACTTC.

The chain couples TRBV5-1 to TRBJ1-2; D gene unclear. Germline V gene lookup returns CDR1 SGHRS and CDR2 YFSETQ. The V end lost 0 bases, the J end lost 2 bases, and 11 bases lay between the germline ends. This CDR3 contains 15 residues. The DNA of the CDR3 is TGCGCCAGCAGCTTGGAGAGGCGCTTCAACTATGGCTACACCTTC. It specifies CASSLERRFNYGYTF.

This clonotype was counted a single time. The V call is TRBV5-5, the J call TRBJ2-7, with D perhaps matching TRBD1 (5 bases). V was cut by 2 bases and J by 8 bases, with 17 bases left in between. This CDR3 spans 14 amino acids. CDR1 is SGHKS and CDR2 is YYEKEE in the germline V gene (reference sequence). CDR3 nucleotides: TGTGCCAGCAGCTTTGGAACCAGGGCCTTGCAGCAGTACTTC. This encodes CASSFGTRALQQYF.

On this clonotype: A much larger clone lies one base from this, so it may be a read error. J is TRBJ2-1 and V is TRBV20-1; D gene ambiguous. The V and J ends lost 4 bases and 9 bases respectively, with 7 bases between them. Germline values: CDR1 DFQATT, CDR2 SNEGSKA (reference sequence). The CDR3 covers 10 residues. Here the CDR3 reads CSANSSEQFF. The CDR3 DNA reads TGCAGTGCTAACTCTAGTGAGCAGTTCTTC.

The chain recombines TRBV5-1 with TRBJ2-1; 7 bases match TRBD2. V shed 0 bases, J shed 4 bases, and the junction held 13 bases outside the gene matches. Germline CDR1 SGHRS, CDR2 YFSETQ. The CDR3 spans 18 residues. CDR3 in DNA: TGCGCCAGCAGCTTGGGGCTAAGCGGGACGCCTACGTACAATGAGCAGTTCTTC. It yields the protein CASSLGLSGTPTYNEQFF.

This clonotype occurred once. A far larger clone differs by one base, so this is likely a read error. J is TRBJ2-3 and V is TRBV11-2; D is ambiguous. The end of the DNA aligns better with TRBJ2-5, so the J call may be wrong. The CDR3 loop spans 14 amino acids. Germline V gene sequence: CDR1 SGHAT, CDR2 FQNNGV. CDR3 coding DNA: TGTGCCAGCAGCTTAAGCGTCAGTAAAGAGGCCCAGTACTTC. Encoded protein: CASSLSVSKEAQYF.

This clonotype occurred many times. The chain joins TRBV7-9 to TRBJ2-1; tentatively, D is TRBD2 (5 bases). From germline, CDR1 is SEHNR and CDR2 FQNEAQ (reference sequence). The CDR3 sequence is 18 residues long. Trimming shortened V by 4 bases and J by 5 bases, and 24 bases separated the two germline ends. CDR3 DNA sequence: TGTGCCAGCAGCTCCACCGGGGAGCGCCTTCGAGTCCACAATGAGCAGTTCTTC. Translating gives CASSSTGERLRVHNEQFF.

The V call is TRBV28, the J call TRBJ2-2; D is unclear. Germline V gives CDR1 MDHEN, CDR2 SYDVKM. V was shortened by 7 bases and J by 4 bases, with 22 bases between the two germline ends. The CDR3 has 17 residues. Here the CDR3 reads CASKNRLSPSPTGELFF. CDR3 DNA sequence: TGTGCCAGCAAAAACAGACTTTCACCGAGCCCCACCGGGGAGCTGTTTTTT.

This rearrangement joins TRBV13 to TRBJ2-7, with TRBD2 identical over 14 bases. This CDR3 has 15 amino acids. CDR1 and CDR2 (germline): PRHDT, FYEKMQ (reference sequence). The V segment lost 7 bases and the J segment 5 bases; nucleotides outside the gene matches: 7. CDR3 amino acids: CASTLWTSGRNEQYF. CDR3 nucleotide sequence: TGTGCCAGCACCCTGTGGACTAGCGGGAGGAACGAGCAGTACTTC. The whole variable domain, filled in from reference TRBV13 and TRBJ2-7, reads AAGVIQSPRHLIKEKRETATLKCYPIPRHDTVYWYQQGPGQDPQFLISFYEKMQSDKGSIPDRFSAQQFSDYHSELNMSSLELGDSALYFCASTLWTSGRNEQYFGPGTRLTVT.

The table lists this clonotype with many counts. V is TRBV6-1 and J is TRBJ2-3, with D uncertain. The CDR3 is 16 amino acids. Between the trimmed V and J ends, which lost 7 bases and 5 bases, there was a span of 22 bases. Germline CDR1 MNHNS, CDR2 SASEGT. This CDR3 is CASTYSQEVWGDTQYF. CDR3 nucleotides: TGTGCCAGCACCTATTCCCAGGAAGTATGGGGAGATACGCAGTATTTT.

The sample holds many counts of this clonotype. The CDR3 sequence: CASSLGTGDNQPQHF. In nucleotides, the CDR3 is TGCGCCAGCAGCTTGGGGACAGGGGATAATCAGCCCCAGCATTTT. The V gene is TRBV5-1, the J gene TRBJ1-5, with 9 positions matching TRBD1. The germline gives CDR1 SGHRS, CDR2 YFSETQ. The CDR3 consists of 15 residues. J was trimmed by 4 bases and V by 0 bases; bases with no gene match: 2.

With regard to this clonotype: Being one base from a much bigger clone, this may be a read error. The V and J genes are TRBV27 and TRBJ2-7, with 8 bases matching TRBD2. The germline V gene encodes CDR1 MNHEY and CDR2 SMNVEV (reference sequence). This CDR3 comprises 16 residues. CDR3 region: CAGSLFSLAGSYEQYF. CDR3 coding DNA: TGTGCCGGCAGTTTATTTTCCCTAGCGGGCTCCTACGAGCAGTACTTC.